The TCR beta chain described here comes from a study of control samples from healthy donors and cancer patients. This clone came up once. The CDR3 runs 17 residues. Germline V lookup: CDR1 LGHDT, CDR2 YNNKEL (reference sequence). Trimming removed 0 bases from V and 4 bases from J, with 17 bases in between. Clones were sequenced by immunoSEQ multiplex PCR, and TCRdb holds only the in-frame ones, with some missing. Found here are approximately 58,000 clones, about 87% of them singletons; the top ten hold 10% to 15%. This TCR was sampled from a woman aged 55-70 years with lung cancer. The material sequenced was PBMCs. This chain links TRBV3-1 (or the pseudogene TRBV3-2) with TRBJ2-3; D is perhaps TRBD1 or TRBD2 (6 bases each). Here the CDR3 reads CASSQDRGETTADTQYF. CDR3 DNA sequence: TGTGCCAGCAGCCAAGATAGGGGGGAGACGACCGCAGATACGCAGTATTTT.